Reported below is one T cell receptor beta chain. This entry comes from a study of blood T cell repertoires in COVID-19. Across the whole study: COVID-19 samples from acute and convalescent phases originated in the United States, Italy and Spain. T cells, B-cell-depleted T cells, or PBMCs supplied cDNA or gDNA.

Germline V gene sequence: CDR1 MNHEY, CDR2 SVGAGI. Trimming took 8 bases from V and 4 from J, leaving 9 bases between them. The CDR3 is 13 amino acids. In the original processing: Estimated nucleated cell counts came from reference gene primer amplification. Sequenced by immunoSEQ multiplex PCR; TCRdb stores in-frame clones only, minus some. For V, J and clone size, that table is used; D and trimming come from the DNA. The repertoire consists of around 240,000 clones, with about 90% occurring once and the leading ten covering 3% to 3.5%. Sequenced material: peripheral blood. The clonotype was recovered from a woman in her twenties or thirties who had recovered from COVID-19. The chain links TRBV6-5 to TRBJ1-6, with a tentative D call TRBD1 (6 bases). The CDR3 is CASQGIYNSPLHF. DNA for the CDR3: TGTGCCAGCCAGGGGATTTATAATTCACCCCTCCACTTT.